Shown below are 17 T cell receptor beta chains from a single sample sequenced in a study of T cell responses to AZD1222 COVID-19 vaccine. Data came from immunoSEQ multiplex PCR; TCRdb stores just in-frame clones and leaves some out. The sample yields over 130,000 clones, roughly 90% seen once. This specimen was peripheral blood, taken on day 0 of AZD1222 vaccination. These receptors were obtained from an adult in good health.

This chain's CDR3 is CASSYTRDLFAEAFF. In DNA form, the CDR3 reads TGTGCCAGCAGTTATACCAGGGATCTTTTCGCTGAAGCTTTCTTT. V gene TRBV6-5 combines with J gene TRBJ1-1; a weak D match, TRBD1 (5 bases). Germline V lookup: CDR1 MNHEY, CDR2 SVGAGI. CDR3 size: 15 residues. V lost 3 bases, J lost 6 bases, and 17 bases lay in between.

This chain links TRBV2 with TRBJ1-2; D remains unclear. Germline-derived CDR1 and CDR2 are SNHLY and FYNNEI. This CDR3 is 11 amino acids long. Trimming removed 7 bases at V and 8 bases at J, with 11 bases between. The DNA for the CDR3 is TGTGCCAGCATAATGGGGAGCGGCTACACCTTC. Encoded protein: CASIMGSGYTF. Filled out from reference TRBV2 and TRBJ1-2, the complete variable domain reads EPEVTQTPSHQVTQMGQEVILRCVPISNHLYFYWYRQILGQKVEFLVSFYNNEISEKSEIFDDQFSVERPDGSNFTLKIRSTKLEDSAMYFCASIMGSGYTFGSGTRLTVV.

The chain links TRBV7-9 to TRBJ1-6, with D perhaps matching TRBD1 (5 bases). This CDR3 contains 15 residues. The V end was cut by 3 bases, the J end by 4 bases, with 10 bases between. Germline V gene data show CDR1 as SEHNR and CDR2 as FQNEAQ (reference sequence). CDR3: CASSFLGGYNSPLHF. As DNA, the CDR3 is TGTGCCAGCAGCTTTCTGGGGGGATATAATTCACCCCTCCACTTT. The whole variable domain, filled in from reference TRBV7-9 and TRBJ1-6, reads DTGVSQNPRHKITKRGQNVTFRCDPISEHNRLYWYRQTLGQGPEFLTYFQNEAQLEKSRLLSDRFSAERPKGSFSTLEIQRTEQGDSAMYLCASSFLGGYNSPLHFGNGTRLTVT.

This clone was observed once. This sequence joins TRBV4-1 and TRBJ1-2; 10 positions agree with TRBD1. The ends lost 3 bases at V and 6 bases at J; junction bases unmatched: 4. This CDR3 spans 14 amino acids. Per the germline V gene, CDR1 is MGHRA and CDR2 is YSYEKL. CDR3 in amino acids: CASSQRGQGNGYTF. The CDR3 DNA follows: TGCGCCAGCAGCCAGAGGGGACAGGGGAATGGCTACACCTTC.

This CDR3 reads CASHRTRYSGNTIYF. Here the CDR3 DNA reads TGTGCCAGCCACCGGACTCGGTACTCTGGAAACACCATATATTTT. The chain links TRBV5-8 to TRBJ1-3; unclear D gene. The CDR3 has 15 amino acids. The V end lost 7 bases, the J end lost 0 bases, and 14 bases lay between the germline ends. Looked up from germline, CDR1 is SGHTS and CDR2 is YDEGEE.

This clone was counted a single time. The V and J genes are TRBV2 and TRBJ2-1, with 8 bases that match TRBD2. CDR1 is SNHLY, CDR2 FYNNEI, per germline. The V and J ends lost 5 bases and 3 bases, in that order; junction bases with no gene match: 6. The CDR3 runs 15 residues. The CDR3 reads CASSQTSGYYNEQFF. The CDR3 DNA follows: TGTGCCAGCAGTCAAACTAGCGGCTACTACAATGAGCAGTTCTTC. The whole variable domain, remainder taken from reference TRBV2 and TRBJ2-1, is EPEVTQTPSHQVTQMGQEVILRCVPISNHLYFYWYRQILGQKVEFLVSFYNNEISEKSEIFDDQFSVERPDGSNFTLKIRSTKLEDSAMYFCASSQTSGYYNEQFFGPGTRLTVL.

The rearrangement links TRBV4-1 to TRBJ2-3; D is uncertain. The V gene's germline CDR1 is MGHRA and CDR2 YSYEKL. The length of the CDR3 is 17 residues. With 0 bases removed from V and 0 bases from J, the gap between germline ends came to 13 bases. DNA of the CDR3: TGCGCCAGCAGCCAAGAGTATGGCGGTGCTAGCACAGATACGCAGTATTTT. Translated, it gives CASSQEYGGASTDTQYF.

The chain recombines TRBV29-1 with TRBJ2-5; 8 bases agree with TRBD1. The trim removed 1 base at V and 5 bases at J, leaving 3 bases unmatched. The CDR3 contains 13 residues. Germline lookup yields CDR1 SQVTM and CDR2 ANQGSEA. This CDR3 reads CSVEVQGAETQYF. The CDR3 DNA reads TGCAGCGTTGAAGTTCAGGGGGCTGAGACCCAGTACTTC.

The chain is built from TRBV9 and TRBJ1-6; TRBD1 agrees at 12 bases. V lost 0 bases to trimming and J lost 8 bases; unmatched junction nucleotides: 3. The CDR3 runs to 16 residues. Germline-derived CDR1 and CDR2 are SGDLS and YYNGEE. The CDR3 region has the DNA TGTGCCAGCAGCGTAGGAGGGACAGGGGGCGATTCACCCCTCCACTTT. This codes for CASSVGGTGGDSPLHF.

The chain recombines TRBV5-8 with TRBJ2-2; either TRBD1 or TRBD2 may fit D (6 bases each). V lost 2 bases to trimming and J lost 4 bases, with 12 bases between them. Germline CDR1 and CDR2: SGHTS and YDEGEE. The CDR3 consists of 15 residues. The CDR3 nucleotides read TGTGCCAGCAGCTTCCAACAGGGAGGCACCGGGGAGCTGTTTTTT. Encoded protein: CASSFQQGGTGELFF.

The CDR3 region has the DNA TGTGCCAGCAGCTTGGGGGGACAGATATATGGCTACACCTTC. Translated: CASSLGGQIYGYTF. The chain has TRBV5-4 and TRBJ1-2; 7 nucleotides agree with TRBD1. Trimming cost V 0 bases and J 5 bases; bases outside gene matches: 4. The germline gives CDR1 SGHNT, CDR2 YYREEE (reference sequence). The CDR3 is 14 residues long.

The V call is TRBV18, the J call TRBJ2-7, with 11 positions matching TRBD1. The V and J ends lost 2 bases and 6 bases, in that order; junction bases with no gene match: 9. The CDR3 covers 16 residues. The germline V gene has CDR1 KGHSH and CDR2 LQKENI. CDR3 bases: TGTGCCAGCTCACCATTCGGGTGGGGACAGGGGGTCGAGCAGTACTTC. As protein: CASSPFGWGQGVEQYF.

This sequence joins TRBV7-9 and TRBJ2-3; unclear D gene. The CDR3 totals 12 residues. V lost 8 bases to trimming and J lost 4 bases, with 10 bases between them. Germline loops: CDR1 SEHNR, CDR2 FQNEAQ (reference sequence). The CDR3 coding sequence is TGTGCCAGCCGGGCTGGCCCAGATACGCAGTATTTT. Its translation is CASRAGPDTQYF.

The V call is TRBV19, the J call TRBJ1-2, with D perhaps TRBD1 (6 bases). The germline CDR1 and CDR2 sequences are LNHDA and SQIVND (reference sequence). V was clipped by 5 bases and J by 2 bases, with 15 bases between them. CDR3 size: 15 residues. The CDR3 nucleotides are TGTGCCAGTAGTTTAGGGACAAACCAAAACTATGGCTACACCTTC. Translating gives CASSLGTNQNYGYTF.

In its sample, this clone was seen once. The gene calls are TRBV6-6 and TRBJ2-7; D uncertain. The V end lost 2 bases, the J end lost 3 bases, and 2 bases lay between the germline ends. Germline CDR1 reads MNHNY; CDR2 reads SVGAGI (reference sequence). The CDR3 extends over 11 amino acids. The CDR3: CASSYRYEQYF. The CDR3 DNA reads TGTGCCAGCAGTTACCGCTACGAGCAGTACTTC.

V gene TRBV27 combines with J gene TRBJ2-7; D assignment may be TRBD1 or TRBD2 (5 bases each). Germline loops: CDR1 MNHEY, CDR2 SMNVEV (reference sequence). The CDR3 is made up of 14 amino acids. Trimming pared 5 bases from V and 3 bases from J, leaving 14 bases between. The CDR3 coding sequence is TGTGCCAGCAGTCGCGCCGGGGCTTTCTACGAGCAGTACTTC. This codes for CASSRAGAFYEQYF.

The J gene is TRBJ1-2, the V gene TRBV3-1 (or the pseudogene TRBV3-2), with D perhaps matching TRBD1 (5 bases). This CDR3 has 15 residues. V was trimmed by 2 bases and J by 8 bases, leaving 18 bases between them. Looked up from germline, CDR1 is LGHDT and CDR2 is YNNKEL (reference sequence). CDR3 amino acids: CASSQNGQPRRGYTF. The CDR3 DNA reads TGTGCCAGCAGCCAAAACGGACAACCCCGCAGGGGCTACACCTTC.